This TCR beta chain was recorded in a study of blood T cell repertoires in COVID-19. Study overall: The study drew acute and convalescent COVID-19 samples from the United States, Italy and Spain.

Germline lookup yields CDR1 SGHVS and CDR2 FNYEAQ. The CDR3 has 16 amino acids. The junction had 10 bases not matched to a gene; V was cut back by 2 bases and J by 4 bases. The assay was immunoSEQ multiplex PCR, and TCRdb's table has in-frame clones only and misses some. The sample records some 340,000 clones, 85% being singletons. The source of this sequence is a woman under 30 with acute or convalescent COVID-19. V is TRBV7-6 and J is TRBJ1-1; 7 bases are a match to TRBD1. Sequencing used peripheral blood. The CDR3 bases are TGTGCCAGCAGCTTATACGGGACAGACGAAGGCACTGAAGCTTTCTTT. Translation: CASSLYGTDEGTEAFF.